These T cell receptor beta chains were read from a single sample in a study of T cells in Graves' hyperthyroidism and ophthalmopathy. TCRdb itself ran the multiplex PCR reads through MiXCR, one entry per CDR3 protein. The sample contains 340,000 or so distinct CDR3 sequences, under 25% of which appear only once. The sample was blood. The receptor source for this set is a woman aged 50 to 60 with Graves' hyperthyroidism. The CDR3 runs from the conserved cysteine through the conserved F or W. The order of the fields is V gene, clone size, D gene, J gene, CDR3 protein, CDR3 DNA. D genes are given only for firm matches. Size tells how often a clone was seen (once, few, many) or the class of an expanded clone, and some rows leave it out.

v_call: TRBV7-2
clone_size: many
d_call: -
j_call: TRBJ2-1
cdr3_aa: CASSQGRTNNEQFF
cdr3_nt: TGTGCCAGCAGCCAGGGGCGTACGAACAATGAGCAGTTCTTC

v_call: TRBV28
clone_size: many
d_call: TRBD1
j_call: TRBJ1-1
cdr3_aa: CASSLFDRGGFSEAFF
cdr3_nt: TGTGCCAGCAGTTTATTTGACAGGGGAGGATTTTCTGAAGCTTTCTTT

v_call: TRBV2
clone_size: many
d_call: TRBD1
j_call: TRBJ1-4
cdr3_aa: CASREDRGGEKLFF
cdr3_nt: TGTGCCAGCAGGGAGGACAGGGGAGGTGAAAAACTGTTTTTT

v_call: TRBV6-7
clone_size: many
d_call: TRBD2
j_call: TRBJ2-1
cdr3_aa: CASSYFAGGRHNEQFF
cdr3_nt: TGTGCCAGCAGTTACTTCGCCGGGGGGAGGCACAATGAGCAGTTCTTC

v_call: TRBV7-2
clone_size: -
d_call: TRBD1
j_call: TRBJ1-1
cdr3_aa: CASSTRQGTIEAFF
cdr3_nt: TGTGCCAGCAGCACCCGACAGGGGACCATTGAAGCTTTCTTT

v_call: TRBV18
clone_size: -
d_call: TRBD1
j_call: TRBJ2-7
cdr3_aa: CASSPQTGGKYEQYF
cdr3_nt: TGTGCCAGCTCACCCCAGACAGGGGGCAAGTACGAGCAGTACTTC

v_call: TRBV20-1
clone_size: many
d_call: -
j_call: TRBJ2-5
cdr3_aa: CSARFTGIQETQYF
cdr3_nt: TGCAGTGCTAGATTTACCGGGATACAAGAGACCCAGTACTTC

v_call: TRBV28
clone_size: once
d_call: TRBD1
j_call: TRBJ2-7
cdr3_aa: CASSLGGDREIYEQYF
cdr3_nt: TGTGCCAGCAGTTTAGGTGGGGACAGGGAGATCTACGAGCAGTACTTC

v_call: TRBV12-3/TRBV12-4
clone_size: many
d_call: TRBD1
j_call: TRBJ1-2
cdr3_aa: CASSTTGGDPGYTF
cdr3_nt: TGTGCCAGCAGTACCACAGGGGGGGACCCTGGCTACACCTTC

v_call: TRBV6-1
clone_size: -
d_call: TRBD2
j_call: TRBJ2-1
cdr3_aa: CASWGLAGYNEQFF
cdr3_nt: TGTGCCAGCTGGGGACTAGCGGGATACAATGAGCAGTTCTTC

v_call: TRBV6-1
clone_size: many
d_call: -
j_call: TRBJ2-1
cdr3_aa: CASSNKASSYNEQFF
cdr3_nt: TGTGCCAGCAGCAATAAAGCGAGCTCCTACAATGAGCAGTTCTTC

v_call: TRBV6-1
clone_size: many
d_call: -
j_call: TRBJ2-2
cdr3_aa: CASRRTVANTGELFF
cdr3_nt: TGTGCCAGCAGGAGGACTGTAGCGAACACCGGGGAGCTGTTTTTT

v_call: TRBV28
clone_size: -
d_call: -
j_call: TRBJ2-7
cdr3_aa: CASSVRRGSSYEQYF
cdr3_nt: TGTGCCAGCAGCGTTCGGAGGGGTTCCTCCTACGAGCAGTACTTC

v_call: TRBV28
clone_size: few
d_call: -
j_call: TRBJ2-7
cdr3_aa: CASSVYGEQYF
cdr3_nt: TGTGCCAGCAGTGTTTATGGGGAGCAGTACTTC